This T cell receptor beta chain derives from a study of cytomegalovirus exposure and HLA in healthy donors. Study findings and constraints: Excluded were some V segments that proved indistinguishable, including TRBV6-2 and TRBV6-3.

Of note for this clone: Antigen: not known.

PCR was performed using 60 Vbeta and 13 Jbeta primers. Assay used: immunoSEQ multiplex PCR; TCRdb lists only in-frame clones, some missing. The table includes some 170,000 clones, over 65% detected once. Trimming stripped 0 bases from V and 1 base from J, with 9 bases between. CDR1 and CDR2 (germline): MNHEY, SMNVEV (reference sequence). This CDR3 contains 15 residues. The sample taken for sequencing was PBMCs. This rearrangement joins TRBV27 to TRBJ1-1; possibly TRBD1 for D (6 bases). The clonotype originates from a young man in good health and CMV-seropositive. CDR3 amino acids: CASSLSGTSNTEAFF. Written as DNA, the CDR3 is TGTGCCAGCAGTTTATCCGGGACATCGAACACTGAAGCTTTCTTT.